This entry lists 7 T cell receptor beta chains sequenced from one sample in a study of CD8+ T cells in alopecia areata. Treatment indicated: oral pan-JAK inhibitor, 5-10 mg twice daily. Reverse transcription of extracted RNA yielded cDNA, which provided the sequencing template. The assay was immunoSEQ multiplex PCR, and TCRdb's table has in-frame clones only and misses some. The repertoire holds approximately 280,000 clones, with 58% as singletons. This sample comprised CD4+ T cells sorted from blood, obtained at week 24, from a patient treated with tofacitinib. These receptors were taken from a human donor with alopecia areata.

The chain uses TRBV9 and TRBJ2-3; 10 bases are a match to TRBD1. The CDR3 runs 16 residues. Trimming at V came to 0 bases and at J to 4 bases, leaving 5 bases not matched to a gene. Germline V gene data show CDR1 as SGDLS and CDR2 as YYNGEE. CDR3 sequence (DNA): TGTGCCAGCAGCGTAGGGGACAGGGGAAGCCCAGATACGCAGTATTTT. Translated: CASSVGDRGSPDTQYF. Together with reference TRBV9 and TRBJ2-3, the CDR3 gives the full variable domain: DSGVTQTPKHLITATGQRVTLRCSPRSGDLSVYWYQQSLDQGLQFLIQYYNGEERAKGNILERFSAQQFPDLHSELNLSSLELGDSALYFCASSVGDRGSPDTQYFGPGTRLTVL.

V and J are TRBV9 and TRBJ2-3; D is unclear. Germline V gene lookup returns CDR1 SGDLS and CDR2 YYNGEE. There are 13 residues in the CDR3. Trimming took 0 bases from V and 6 from J, leaving 8 bases between them. CDR3 sequence (DNA): TGTGCCAGCAGCGTAGCTTGGGCTGATACGCAGTATTTT. Translating it yields CASSVAWADTQYF.

The chain employs TRBV29-1 and TRBJ2-6, with D possibly being TRBD1 (7 bases). In germline, CDR1 is SQVTM, CDR2 ANQGSEA. The CDR3 has 16 amino acids. V lost 3 bases and J lost 1, with 13 bases in between. This chain's CDR3 is CSVEARGASGANVLTF. The CDR3 DNA reads as TGCAGCGTTGAGGCCAGGGGGGCATCTGGGGCCAACGTCCTGACTTTC.

This clone was counted only a few times. The V and J genes are TRBV11-2 and TRBJ2-3; weak D call: TRBD1 (5 bases). Germline V CDR1 and CDR2: SGHAT, FQNNGV. The V end was cut by 5 bases, the J end by 5 bases, with 17 bases between. The CDR3 sequence is 15 residues long. CDR3 region: CASSPRSGAGDTQYF. CDR3 DNA sequence: TGTGCCAGCAGCCCGCGAAGTGGGGCAGGAGATACGCAGTATTTT.

The chain is built from TRBV19 and TRBJ1-5; 7 nucleotides match TRBD1. Trimming cost V 7 bases and J 6 bases; bases outside gene matches: 9. The germline gives CDR1 LNHDA, CDR2 SQIVND (reference sequence). The CDR3 covers 14 residues. CDR3 protein: CASTPDRVRQPQHF. The CDR3 bases are TGTGCCAGTACCCCCGACAGGGTCCGTCAGCCCCAGCATTTT.

The V call is TRBV5-1, the J call TRBJ2-2, with a possible D match to TRBD2 (6 bases). CDR1 and CDR2 from the germline V gene are SGHRS and YFSETQ. The CDR3 loop spans 15 amino acids. V lost 6 bases to trimming and J lost 6 bases, with 18 bases between them. The CDR3 region is CASTDGGFLAGELFF. The CDR3 region has the DNA TGCGCCAGCACAGACGGAGGGTTTTTAGCCGGGGAGCTGTTTTTT.

This rearrangement joins TRBV28 to TRBJ2-5, with D possibly being TRBD1 or TRBD2 (6 bases each). V was cut by 8 bases and J by 4 bases, with 17 bases left in between. CDR3 length equals 14 residues. Germline lookup yields CDR1 MDHEN and CDR2 SYDVKM. CDR3 DNA sequence: TGTGCCAGCGGTCGGGAGCCCAGGGGAGAGACCCAGTACTTC. Encoded protein: CASGREPRGETQYF.